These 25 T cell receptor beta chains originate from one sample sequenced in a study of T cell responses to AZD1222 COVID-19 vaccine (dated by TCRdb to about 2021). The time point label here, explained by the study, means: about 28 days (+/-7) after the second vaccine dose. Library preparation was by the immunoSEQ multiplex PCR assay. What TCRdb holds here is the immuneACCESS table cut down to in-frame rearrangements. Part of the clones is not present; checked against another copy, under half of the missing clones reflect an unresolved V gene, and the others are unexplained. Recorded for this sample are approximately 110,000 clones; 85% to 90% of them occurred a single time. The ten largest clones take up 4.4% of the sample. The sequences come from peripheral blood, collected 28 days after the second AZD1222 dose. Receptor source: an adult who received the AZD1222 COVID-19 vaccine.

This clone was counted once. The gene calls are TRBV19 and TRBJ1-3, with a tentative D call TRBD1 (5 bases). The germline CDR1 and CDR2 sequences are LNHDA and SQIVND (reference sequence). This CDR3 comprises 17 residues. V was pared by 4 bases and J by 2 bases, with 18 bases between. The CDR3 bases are TGTGCCAGTAGTACCCGGGACCTCTTTTTGACTGGAAACACCATATATTTT. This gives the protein CASSTRDLFLTGNTIYF.

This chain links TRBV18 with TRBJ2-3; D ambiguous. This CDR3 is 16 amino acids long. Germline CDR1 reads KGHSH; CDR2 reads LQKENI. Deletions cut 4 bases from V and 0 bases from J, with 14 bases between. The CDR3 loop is CASSLRTGSSTDTQYF. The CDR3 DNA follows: TGTGCCAGCTCACTACGGACGGGTTCTAGCACAGATACGCAGTATTTT.

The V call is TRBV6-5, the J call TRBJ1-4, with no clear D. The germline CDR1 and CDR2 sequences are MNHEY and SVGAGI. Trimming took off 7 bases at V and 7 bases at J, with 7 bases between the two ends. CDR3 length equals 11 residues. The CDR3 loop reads CASMMGEKLFF. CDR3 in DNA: TGTGCCAGCATGATGGGTGAAAAACTGTTTTTT.

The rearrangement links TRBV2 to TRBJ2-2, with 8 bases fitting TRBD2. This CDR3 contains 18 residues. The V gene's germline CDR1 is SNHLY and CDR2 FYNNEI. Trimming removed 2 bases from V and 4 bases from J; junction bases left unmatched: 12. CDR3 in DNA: TGTGCCAGCAGTGAATATCCAGCGGGGGTTCCGGGCACCGGGGAGCTGTTTTTT. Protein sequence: CASSEYPAGVPGTGELFF.

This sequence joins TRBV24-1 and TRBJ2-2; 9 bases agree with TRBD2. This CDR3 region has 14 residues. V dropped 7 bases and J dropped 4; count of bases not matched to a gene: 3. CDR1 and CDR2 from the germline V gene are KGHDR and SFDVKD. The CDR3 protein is CATRGLAGTGELFF. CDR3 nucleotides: TGTGCCACCAGGGGACTAGCAGGCACCGGGGAGCTGTTTTTT.

CDR3 sequence (DNA): TGTGCCGCACGCGTTAACAGGGATGCCGGGGAGCTGTTTTTT. Protein product: CAARVNRDAGELFF. V is TRBV5-4 and J is TRBJ2-2, with a weak D call TRBD1 (6 bases). Germline CDR1 reads SGHNT; CDR2 reads YYREEE (reference sequence). The V and J ends lost 10 bases and 6 bases respectively, with 19 bases between them. This CDR3 is built from 14 residues.

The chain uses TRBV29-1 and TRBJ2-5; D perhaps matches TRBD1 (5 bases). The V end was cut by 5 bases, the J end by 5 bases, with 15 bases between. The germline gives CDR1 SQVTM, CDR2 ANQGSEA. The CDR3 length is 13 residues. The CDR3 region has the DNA TGCAGCGTTCAGAGCCAACCAGGGGAGACCCAGTACTTC. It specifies CSVQSQPGETQYF.

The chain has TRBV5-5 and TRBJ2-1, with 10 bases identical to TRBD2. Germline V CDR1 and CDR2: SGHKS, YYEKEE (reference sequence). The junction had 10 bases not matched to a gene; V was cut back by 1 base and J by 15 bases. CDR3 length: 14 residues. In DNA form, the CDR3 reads TGTGCCAGCAGCTTGTTCCCAGCGGGGGGGCCTGCGTTCTTC. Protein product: CASSLFPAGGPAFF. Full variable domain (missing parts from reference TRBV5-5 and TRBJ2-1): DAGVTQSPTHLIKTRGQQVTLRCSPISGHKSVSWYQQVLGQGPQFIFQYYEKEERGRGNFPDRFSARQFPNYSSELNVNALLLGDSALYLCASSLFPAGGPAFFGPGTRLTVL.

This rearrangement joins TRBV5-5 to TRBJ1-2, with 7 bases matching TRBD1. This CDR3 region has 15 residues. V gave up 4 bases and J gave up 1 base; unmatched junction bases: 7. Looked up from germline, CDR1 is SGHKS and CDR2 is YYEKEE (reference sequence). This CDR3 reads CASSPTGSLNYGYTF. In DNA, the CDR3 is TGTGCCAGCAGCCCGACAGGGAGCCTTAACTATGGCTACACCTTC.

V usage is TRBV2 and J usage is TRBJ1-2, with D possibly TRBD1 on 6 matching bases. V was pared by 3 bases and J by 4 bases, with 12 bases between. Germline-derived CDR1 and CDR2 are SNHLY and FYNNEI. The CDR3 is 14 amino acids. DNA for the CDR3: TGTGCCAGCAGTGACTTCACAGGGACCTATGGCTACACCTTC. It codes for CASSDFTGTYGYTF.

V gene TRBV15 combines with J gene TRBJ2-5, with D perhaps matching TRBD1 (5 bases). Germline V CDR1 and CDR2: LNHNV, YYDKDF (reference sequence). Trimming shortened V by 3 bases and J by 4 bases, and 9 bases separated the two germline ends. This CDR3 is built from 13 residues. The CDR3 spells CATSSNRGETQYF. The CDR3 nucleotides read TGTGCCACCAGCAGTAATAGGGGAGAGACCCAGTACTTC. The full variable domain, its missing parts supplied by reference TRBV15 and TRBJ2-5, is DAMVIQNPRYQVTQFGKPVTLSCSQTLNHNVMYWYQQKSSQAPKLLFHYYDKDFNNEADTPDNFQSRRPNTSFCFLDIRSPGLGDTAMYLCATSSNRGETQYFGPGTRLLVL.

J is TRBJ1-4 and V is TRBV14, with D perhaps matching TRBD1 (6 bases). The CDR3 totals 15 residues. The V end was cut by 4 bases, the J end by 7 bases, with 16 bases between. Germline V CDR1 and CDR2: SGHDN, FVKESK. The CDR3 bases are TGTGCCAGCAGCCGAAACAGGGTCGGACTTGAAAAACTGTTTTTT. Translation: CASSRNRVGLEKLFF.

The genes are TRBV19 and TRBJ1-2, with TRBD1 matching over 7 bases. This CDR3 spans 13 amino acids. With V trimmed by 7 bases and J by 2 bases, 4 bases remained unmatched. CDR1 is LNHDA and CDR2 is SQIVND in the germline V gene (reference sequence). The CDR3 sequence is CASKGQMNYGYTF. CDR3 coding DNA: TGTGCCAGTAAGGGACAGATGAACTATGGCTACACCTTC.

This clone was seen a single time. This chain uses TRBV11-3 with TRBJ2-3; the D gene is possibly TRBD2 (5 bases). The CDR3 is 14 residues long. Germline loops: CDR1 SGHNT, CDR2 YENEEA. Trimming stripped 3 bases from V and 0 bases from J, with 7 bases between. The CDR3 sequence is CASSFGLSTDTQYF. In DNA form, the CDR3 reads TGTGCCAGCAGCTTCGGACTGAGCACAGATACGCAGTATTTT.

The DNA of the CDR3 is TGTGCCACCAGCAGAGATCGAGGGTTAGAGACCCAGTACTTC. Its protein product is CATSRDRGLETQYF. The chain couples TRBV15 to TRBJ2-5; a possible D gene is TRBD2 (5 bases). Trimming pared 0 bases from V and 4 bases from J, leaving 9 bases between. There are 14 residues in the CDR3. CDR1 is LNHNV, CDR2 YYDKDF, per germline (reference sequence).

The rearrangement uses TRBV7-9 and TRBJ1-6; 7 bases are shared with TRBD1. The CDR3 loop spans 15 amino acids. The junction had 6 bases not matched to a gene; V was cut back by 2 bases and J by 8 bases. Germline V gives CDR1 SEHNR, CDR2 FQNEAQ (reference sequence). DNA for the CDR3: TGTGCCAGCAGCTTAAACAGGGGAGGTGATTCACCCCTCCACTTT. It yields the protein CASSLNRGGDSPLHF.

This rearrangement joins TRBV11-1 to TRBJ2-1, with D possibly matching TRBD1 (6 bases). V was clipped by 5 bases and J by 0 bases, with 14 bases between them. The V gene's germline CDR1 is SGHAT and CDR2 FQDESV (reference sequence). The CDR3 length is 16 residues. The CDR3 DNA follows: TGTGCCAGCAGCCCTAGGGACAAGAGCTCCTACAATGAGCAGTTCTTC. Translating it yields CASSPRDKSSYNEQFF.

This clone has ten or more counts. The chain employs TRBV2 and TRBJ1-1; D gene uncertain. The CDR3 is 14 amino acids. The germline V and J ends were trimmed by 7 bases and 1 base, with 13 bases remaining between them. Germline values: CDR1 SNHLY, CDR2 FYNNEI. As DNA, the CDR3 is TGTGCCAGCAAGCAGAAGCCCTGGAACACTGAAGCTTTCTTT. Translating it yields CASKQKPWNTEAFF.

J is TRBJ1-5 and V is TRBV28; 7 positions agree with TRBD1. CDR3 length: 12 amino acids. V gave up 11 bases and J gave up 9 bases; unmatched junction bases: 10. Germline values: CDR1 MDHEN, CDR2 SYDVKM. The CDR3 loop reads CAAGGPKGPQHF. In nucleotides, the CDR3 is TGTGCCGCAGGGGGTCCCAAGGGGCCCCAGCATTTT.

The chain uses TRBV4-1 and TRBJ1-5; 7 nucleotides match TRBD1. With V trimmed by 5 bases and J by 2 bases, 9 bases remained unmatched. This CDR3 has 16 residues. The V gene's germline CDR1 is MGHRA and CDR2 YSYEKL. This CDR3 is CASSTRQGGGNQPQHF. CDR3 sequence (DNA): TGCGCCAGCAGCACCCGACAGGGTGGGGGCAATCAGCCCCAGCATTTT.

The CDR3, as DNA: TGTGCCAGCAGCTTGGAGCGGGGTCTGGCAGGAGGCTACACCTTC. Residues: CASSLERGLAGGYTF. The chain uses TRBV5-8 and TRBJ1-2; no definite D call. The CDR3 runs to 15 residues. With 0 bases removed from V and 8 bases from J, the gap between germline ends came to 17 bases. The germline V gene encodes CDR1 SGHTS and CDR2 YDEGEE.

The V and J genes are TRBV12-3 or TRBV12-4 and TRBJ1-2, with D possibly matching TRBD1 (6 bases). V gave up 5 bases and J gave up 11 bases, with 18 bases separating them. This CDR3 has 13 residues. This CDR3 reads CASSPLGTNVYTF. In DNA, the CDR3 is TGTGCCAGCAGTCCACTCGGGACAAATGTATACACCTTC.

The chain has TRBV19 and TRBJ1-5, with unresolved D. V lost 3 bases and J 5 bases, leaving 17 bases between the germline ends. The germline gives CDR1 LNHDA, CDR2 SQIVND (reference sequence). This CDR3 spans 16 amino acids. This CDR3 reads CASSIEWVVGDQPQHF. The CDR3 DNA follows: TGTGCCAGTAGTATCGAGTGGGTAGTGGGCGATCAGCCCCAGCATTTT.

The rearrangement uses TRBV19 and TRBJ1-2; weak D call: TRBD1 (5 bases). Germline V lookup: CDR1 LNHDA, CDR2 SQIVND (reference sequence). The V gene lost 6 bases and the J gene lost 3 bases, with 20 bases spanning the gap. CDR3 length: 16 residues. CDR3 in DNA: TGTGCCAGTAGGGACGGAGGGGAGCCGTATGACTATGGCTACACCTTC. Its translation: CASRDGGEPYDYGYTF.

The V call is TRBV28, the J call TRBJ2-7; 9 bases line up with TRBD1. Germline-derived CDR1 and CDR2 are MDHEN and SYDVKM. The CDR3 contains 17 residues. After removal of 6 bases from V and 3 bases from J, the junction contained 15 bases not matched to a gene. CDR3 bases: TGTGCCAGCAGCCGAGGACAGGGGCTTGGAAAAAGCTACGAGCAGTACTTC. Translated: CASSRGQGLGKSYEQYF.